This entry lists 27 T cell receptor beta chains sequenced from one sample in a study of T cells in tuberculosis. Time point described: new active TB diagnosis, blood taken before or within 7 days of starting treatment. The repertoire was sequenced with immunoSEQ multiplex PCR; TCRdb's copy has only in-frame clones and lacks some. Among some 49,000 clones listed, about 95% were seen once. The input for sequencing was PBMCs, taken at tuberculosis diagnosis. The receptors were sampled from an adult with tuberculosis.

The CDR3 loop is CASSLVADSNQPQHF. The DNA of the CDR3 is TGTGCCAGCAGCTTAGTGGCGGACTCCAATCAGCCCCAGCATTTT. J is TRBJ1-5 and V is TRBV11-2; D gene ambiguous. The CDR3 loop spans 15 amino acids. The germline V gene has CDR1 SGHAT and CDR2 FQNNGV. V was cut by 1 base and J by 3 bases, with 10 bases left in between.

The V gene is TRBV10-2, the J gene TRBJ2-6, with 8 bases lining up with TRBD1. Per germline, CDR1 WSHSY and CDR2 SAAADI. The ends lost 5 bases at V and 4 bases at J; junction bases unmatched: 7. This CDR3 has 16 residues. CDR3 nucleotides: TGCGCCAGCAGTTTTCAGGGGGCGCAGGGGGCCAACGTCCTGACTTTC. It translates to CASSFQGAQGANVLTF.

This rearrangement joins TRBV5-4 to TRBJ2-7, with D possibly matching TRBD1 (6 bases). CDR1 and CDR2 (germline): SGHNT, YYREEE (reference sequence). The CDR3 sequence is 15 residues long. Trimming stripped 0 bases from V and 7 bases from J, with 17 bases between. DNA for the CDR3: TGTGCCAGCAGCTTGGCAGGGGCGCCCAAGGGGGAGCAGTACTTC. Translating it yields CASSLAGAPKGEQYF.

This clone was seen a handful of times. The V and J genes are TRBV29-1 and TRBJ1-2; 7 bases are a match to TRBD1. The junction had 6 bases not matched to a gene; V was cut back by 4 bases and J by 7 bases. The CDR3 runs 12 residues. Germline-derived CDR1 and CDR2 are SQVTM and ANQGSEA. The CDR3 region is CSVVEGARGYTF. The CDR3 bases are TGCAGCGTTGTGGAGGGGGCGCGTGGCTACACCTTC.

The chain carries TRBV4-2 and TRBJ2-1, with TRBD2 identical over 8 bases. V shed 4 bases, J shed 9 bases, and the junction held 11 bases outside the gene matches. Germline CDR1 reads LGHNA; CDR2 reads YNFKEQ. This CDR3 is 15 amino acids long. CDR3 coding DNA: TGTGCCAGCAGCCCACAGCCCCGGGAGGGGGGTGAGCAGTTCTTC. It yields the protein CASSPQPREGGEQFF.

The DNA for the CDR3 is TGCGCCAGCGGCCCCGGGACAGTTTGGGAGCAGTACTTC. Translating gives CASGPGTVWEQYF. The chain has TRBV5-1 and TRBJ2-7; 7 bases align to TRBD1. Germline V gives CDR1 SGHRS, CDR2 YFSETQ. V lost 7 bases, J lost 7 bases, and 11 bases stayed unmatched. The CDR3 consists of 13 residues.

This sequence joins TRBV5-6 and TRBJ1-5; 7 nucleotides agree with TRBD1. After removal of 2 bases from V and 1 base from J, the junction contained 3 bases not matched to a gene. Looked up from germline, CDR1 is SGHDT and CDR2 is YYEEEE. CDR3 size: 15 residues. DNA of the CDR3: TGTGCCAGCAGCTTACAGGGGAGAAGCAATCAGCCCCAGCATTTT. Translating gives CASSLQGRSNQPQHF.

This chain joins TRBV19 and TRBJ2-3, with D tentatively TRBD2 (6 bases). The CDR3 is made up of 17 amino acids. Germline CDR1 is LNHDA and CDR2 is SQIVND (reference sequence). V lost 3 bases and J lost 3, with 19 bases in between. The CDR3 loop reads CASSMRGLGRETDTQYF. The DNA for the CDR3 is TGTGCCAGTAGTATGCGGGGACTGGGCCGGGAGACAGATACGCAGTATTTT.

The chain has TRBV7-8 and TRBJ2-2; D possibly corresponds to TRBD1 (6 bases). V shed 4 bases and J shed 3 bases, with 12 bases lying between them. The CDR3 loop spans 15 amino acids. Germline V CDR1 and CDR2: SGHVS, FQNEAQ. CDR3 protein: CASSSSRGDTGELFF. The CDR3, as DNA: TGTGCCAGCAGCTCGTCCAGGGGCGACACCGGGGAGCTGTTTTTT.

This sequence joins TRBV29-1 and TRBJ2-4; 7 bases line up with TRBD2. Germline V lookup: CDR1 SQVTM, CDR2 ANQGSEA. The CDR3 is 15 residues long. With V trimmed by 2 bases and J by 1 base, 5 bases remained unmatched. This chain's CDR3 is CSVENAGAAKNIQYF. The CDR3 nucleotides are TGCAGCGTTGAAAATGCGGGAGCGGCCAAAAACATTCAGTACTTC.

This sequence joins TRBV19 and TRBJ1-1, with a possible D match to TRBD1 (5 bases). This CDR3 region has 16 residues. Germline V gene data show CDR1 as LNHDA and CDR2 as SQIVND (reference sequence). Trimming took 1 base from V and 4 from J, leaving 16 bases between them. This CDR3 is CASSIAAGRGSTEAFF. CDR3 bases: TGTGCCAGTAGTATAGCCGCAGGGCGGGGAAGCACTGAAGCTTTCTTT.

The chain carries TRBV28 and TRBJ1-5; a weak D match, TRBD1 (5 bases). Trimming pared 8 bases from V and 0 bases from J, leaving 14 bases between. Germline-derived CDR1 and CDR2 are MDHEN and SYDVKM. This CDR3 spans 15 amino acids. The CDR3 coding sequence is TGTGCCAGCTGGGGCTGGAACTATAGCAATCAGCCCCAGCATTTT. Residues: CASWGWNYSNQPQHF.

V and J are TRBV28 and TRBJ2-7; 9 bases map to TRBD1. The V segment lost 7 bases and the J segment 2 bases; nucleotides outside the gene matches: 6. This CDR3 has 14 residues. The germline V gene encodes CDR1 MDHEN and CDR2 SYDVKM. The CDR3 nucleotides read TGTGCCAGCAACCATAGACAGGGGGCCTACGAGCAGTACTTC. This gives the protein CASNHRQGAYEQYF.

This chain joins TRBV7-2 and TRBJ2-6; a weak D match, TRBD2 (6 bases). Trimming stripped 2 bases from V and 2 bases from J, with 13 bases between. Germline lookup yields CDR1 SGHTA and CDR2 FQGNSA. There are 17 residues in the CDR3. The CDR3 spells CASSLLGGGAGANVLTF. The CDR3 DNA follows: TGTGCCAGCAGCTTACTCGGGGGAGGCGCTGGGGCCAACGTCCTGACTTTC.

The genes are TRBV2 and TRBJ1-5, with 8 bases aligning to TRBD1. CDR1 is SNHLY and CDR2 is FYNNEI in the germline V gene. The CDR3 is made up of 15 amino acids. V shed 6 bases and J 5 bases; nucleotides not matched to a gene: 9. CDR3: CASSMDRVGDQPQHF. CDR3 nucleotides: TGTGCCAGCAGCATGGACAGGGTGGGGGATCAGCCCCAGCATTTT.

The chain combines TRBV6-5 with TRBJ1-2; TRBD1 matches at 8 bases. Germline V gene data show CDR1 as MNHEY and CDR2 as SVGAGI. Trimming cost V 7 bases and J 5 bases; bases outside gene matches: 9. CDR3 length equals 14 residues. DNA for the CDR3: TGTGCCAGCACCTCGCGGGGACAGGTGTATGGCTACACCTTC. This codes for CASTSRGQVYGYTF.

V gene TRBV2 combines with J gene TRBJ2-7; 8 bases fit TRBD2. CDR3 size: 12 residues. Germline CDR1 SNHLY, CDR2 FYNNEI. V dropped 8 bases and J dropped 4; count of bases not matched to a gene: 4. The CDR3 DNA reads TGTGCCAGCGGCGGGAGGTTTTACGAGCAGTACTTC. This sequence encodes CASGGRFYEQYF.

The J gene is TRBJ1-2, the V gene TRBV2, with D unclear. This CDR3 has 14 residues. V lost 3 bases to trimming and J lost 6 bases, with 14 bases between them. Germline assignment: CDR1 SNHLY and CDR2 FYNNEI. The CDR3 is CASSDFWASNGYTF. The DNA of the CDR3 is TGTGCCAGCAGTGATTTTTGGGCCTCAAATGGCTACACCTTC.

The chain links TRBV4-3 to TRBJ1-1; possible D gene TRBD1, 6 bases. With 0 bases removed from V and 7 bases from J, the gap between germline ends came to 12 bases. The CDR3 consists of 14 residues. Germline V gene lookup returns CDR1 LGHNA and CDR2 YSLEER. The CDR3 is CASSQDYRAGEAFF. In DNA form, the CDR3 reads TGCGCCAGCAGCCAAGATTACAGGGCGGGTGAAGCTTTCTTT.

For the CDR3, the DNA is TGTGCCAGAAGCTCATACCGGGACAGGGTCGGTCAGCCCCAGCATTTT. Its protein product is CARSSYRDRVGQPQHF. The chain carries TRBV5-3 and TRBJ1-5, with 9 bases that match TRBD1. TRBV5-3 falls under the ORF class, with uncertain function. The length of the CDR3 is 16 residues. V lost 3 bases to trimming and J lost 6 bases; unmatched junction nucleotides: 10.

The J gene is TRBJ1-2, the V gene TRBV29-1, with TRBD1 matching 7 bases. Trimming removed 4 bases from V and 7 bases from J; junction bases left unmatched: 6. Germline CDR1 and CDR2: SQVTM and ANQGSEA. This CDR3 has 12 amino acids. CDR3 DNA sequence: TGCAGCGTTGGGCGACAGGGCGCTGGCTACACCTTC. Translated, it gives CSVGRQGAGYTF. The full variable domain, with the rest looked up from reference TRBV29-1 and TRBJ1-2, is SAVISQKPSRDICQRGTSLTIQCQVDSQVTMMFWYRQQPGQSLTLIATANQGSEATYESGFVIDKFPISRPNLTFSTLTVSNMSPEDSSIYLCSVGRQGAGYTFGSGTRLTVV.

This clone was counted once. The chain carries TRBV4-3 and TRBJ1-1; D possibly corresponds to TRBD1 (6 bases). The CDR3 extends over 15 amino acids. Per germline, CDR1 LGHNA and CDR2 YSLEER. Deletions cut 6 bases from V and 3 bases from J, with 17 bases between. CDR3 loop: CASRGGAAGDTEAFF. Written as DNA, the CDR3 is TGCGCCAGCAGGGGGGGGGCGGCGGGAGACACTGAAGCTTTCTTT.

V usage is TRBV6-6 and J usage is TRBJ2-7, with 8 bases identical to TRBD1. The germline CDR1 and CDR2 sequences are MNHNY and SVGAGI (reference sequence). Trimming at V came to 6 bases and at J to 0 bases, leaving 7 bases not matched to a gene. CDR3 length equals 15 residues. CDR3 residues: CASSPRDRPSYEQYF. The CDR3 DNA reads TGTGCCAGCAGCCCCCGGGACAGGCCCTCCTACGAGCAGTACTTC.

The J gene is TRBJ2-7, the V gene TRBV5-6; TRBD2 matches at 7 bases. Germline loops: CDR1 SGHDT, CDR2 YYEEEE. The CDR3 has 16 amino acids. V gave up 3 bases and J gave up 2 bases; unmatched junction bases: 11. CDR3 coding DNA: TGTGCCAGCAGCTCTCTCCGCCAACTAGCGCCCTACGAGCAGTACTTC. It translates to CASSSLRQLAPYEQYF.

The genes are TRBV18 and TRBJ1-5; unclear D gene. The CDR3 length is 15 residues. The ends were cut back, 3 bases at V and 0 bases at J, with 9 bases in the middle. Per the germline V gene, CDR1 is KGHSH and CDR2 is LQKENI. The CDR3 nucleotides are TGTGCCAGCTCACCGGCAGGCGATAGCAATCAGCCCCAGCATTTT. Translation: CASSPAGDSNQPQHF.

V is TRBV28 and J is TRBJ2-7, with TRBD1 matching over 7 bases. The CDR3 loop spans 13 amino acids. Germline V gives CDR1 MDHEN, CDR2 SYDVKM. V was pared by 6 bases and J by 3 bases, with 5 bases of the junction left unmatched. This chain's CDR3 is CASSPDRIYEQYF. The CDR3, as DNA: TGTGCCAGCAGCCCGGACAGGATCTACGAGCAGTACTTC.

This sequence joins TRBV11-2 and TRBJ2-1, with 8 bases aligning to TRBD2. The junction had 8 bases not matched to a gene; V was cut back by 1 base and J by 6 bases. Germline CDR1 SGHAT, CDR2 FQNNGV. The CDR3 contains 16 residues. In DNA, the CDR3 is TGTGCCAGCAGCTTAGCATGGGCGGGAGGAATCAATGAGCAGTTCTTC. Translating it yields CASSLAWAGGINEQFF.